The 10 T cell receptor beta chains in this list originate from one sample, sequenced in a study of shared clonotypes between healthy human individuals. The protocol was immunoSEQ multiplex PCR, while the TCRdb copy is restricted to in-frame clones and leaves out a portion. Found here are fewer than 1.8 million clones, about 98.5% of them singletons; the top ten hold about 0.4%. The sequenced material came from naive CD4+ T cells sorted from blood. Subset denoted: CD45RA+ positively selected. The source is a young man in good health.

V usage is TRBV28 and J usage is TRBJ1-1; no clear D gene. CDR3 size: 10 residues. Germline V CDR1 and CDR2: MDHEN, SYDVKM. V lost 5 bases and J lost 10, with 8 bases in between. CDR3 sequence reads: CASSTYRAFF. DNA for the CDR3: TGTGCCAGCAGTACCTACAGAGCTTTCTTT.

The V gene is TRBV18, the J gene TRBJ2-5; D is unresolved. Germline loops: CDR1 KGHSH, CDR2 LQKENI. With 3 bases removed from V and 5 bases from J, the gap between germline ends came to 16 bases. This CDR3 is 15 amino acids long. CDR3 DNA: TGTGCCAGCTCACCTGGATCTCTATTTAGGGAGACCCAGTACTTC. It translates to CASSPGSLFRETQYF. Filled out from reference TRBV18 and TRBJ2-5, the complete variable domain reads NAGVMQNPRHLVRRRGQEARLRCSPMKGHSHVYWYRQLPEEGLKFMVYLQKENIIDESGMPKERFSAEFPKEGPSILRIQQVVRGDSAAYFCASSPGSLFRETQYFGPGTRLLVL.

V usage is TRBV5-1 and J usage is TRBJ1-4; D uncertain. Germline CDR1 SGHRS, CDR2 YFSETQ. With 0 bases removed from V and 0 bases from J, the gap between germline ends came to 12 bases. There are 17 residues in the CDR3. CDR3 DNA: TGCGCCAGCAGCTTGGCGGGATTAAGAGCAACTAATGAAAAACTGTTTTTT. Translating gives CASSLAGLRATNEKLFF.

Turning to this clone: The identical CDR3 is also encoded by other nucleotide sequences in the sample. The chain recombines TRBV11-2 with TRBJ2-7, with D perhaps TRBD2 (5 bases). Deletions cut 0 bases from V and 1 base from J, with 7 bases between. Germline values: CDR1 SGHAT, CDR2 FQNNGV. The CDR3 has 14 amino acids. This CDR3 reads CASSLETGSYEQYF. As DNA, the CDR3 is TGTGCCAGCAGCTTAGAGACGGGGTCCTACGAGCAGTACTTC. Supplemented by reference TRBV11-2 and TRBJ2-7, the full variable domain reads EAGVAQSPRYKIIEKRQSVAFWCNPISGHATLYWYQQILGQGPKLLIQFQNNGVVDDSQLPKDRFSAERLKGVDSTLKIQPAKLEDSAVYLCASSLETGSYEQYFGPGTRLTVT.

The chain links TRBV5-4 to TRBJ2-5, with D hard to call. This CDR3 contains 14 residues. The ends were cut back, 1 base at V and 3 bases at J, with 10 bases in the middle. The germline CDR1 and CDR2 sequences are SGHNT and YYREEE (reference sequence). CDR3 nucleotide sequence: TGTGCCAGCAGCTTGCTGTCGGCGGAAGAGACCCAGTACTTC. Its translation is CASSLLSAEETQYF.

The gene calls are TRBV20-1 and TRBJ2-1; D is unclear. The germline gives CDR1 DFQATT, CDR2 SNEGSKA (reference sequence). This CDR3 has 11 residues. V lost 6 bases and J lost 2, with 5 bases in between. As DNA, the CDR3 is TGCAGTGCCCTACCCTACAATGAGCAGTTCTTC. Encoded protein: CSALPYNEQFF.

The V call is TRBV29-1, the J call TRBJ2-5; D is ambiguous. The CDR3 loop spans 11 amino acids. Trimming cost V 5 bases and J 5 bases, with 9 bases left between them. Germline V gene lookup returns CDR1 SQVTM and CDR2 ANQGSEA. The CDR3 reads CSVRDTETQYF. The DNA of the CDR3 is TGCAGCGTTAGGGATACGGAGACCCAGTACTTC.

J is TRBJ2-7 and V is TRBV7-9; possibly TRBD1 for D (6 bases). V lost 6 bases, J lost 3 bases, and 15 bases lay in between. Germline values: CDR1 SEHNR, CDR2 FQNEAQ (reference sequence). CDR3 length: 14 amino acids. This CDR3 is CASSPGTIFYEQYF. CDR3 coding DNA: TGTGCCAGCAGTCCCGGGACAATTTTCTACGAGCAGTACTTC.

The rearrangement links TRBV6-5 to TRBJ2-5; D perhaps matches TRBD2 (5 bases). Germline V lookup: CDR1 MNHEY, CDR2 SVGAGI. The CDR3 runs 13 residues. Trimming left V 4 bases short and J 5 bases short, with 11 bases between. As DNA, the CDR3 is TGTGCCAGCAGTTTGGAGCCGGGGGAGACCCAGTACTTC. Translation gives CASSLEPGETQYF.

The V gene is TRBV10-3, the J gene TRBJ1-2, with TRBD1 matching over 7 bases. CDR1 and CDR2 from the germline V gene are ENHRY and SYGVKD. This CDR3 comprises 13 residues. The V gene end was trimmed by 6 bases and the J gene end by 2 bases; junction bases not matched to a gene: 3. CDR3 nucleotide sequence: TGTGCCATCAGGATACAGGGGAACTATGGCTACACCTTC. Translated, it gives CAIRIQGNYGYTF.